This T cell receptor (beta chain) was obtained from a study of vaccination and CD4 T cells after COVID-19. Cultured CD4+ T-cell DNA underwent Oncomine TCR Beta short-read sequencing. TCRdb reprocessed the PCR reads with MiXCR, giving one entry per CDR3 protein. The data show just over 14,000 distinct CDR3 sequences, around 56% seen once. The CDR3 runs to 14 residues. Trimming pared 5 bases from V and 5 bases from J, leaving 15 bases between. CDR1 is SGHTA, CDR2 FQGNSA, per germline. About this clonotype: Its antigen is unknown.

The treatment denotes: roughly 11-day PBMC culture with coronavirus spike peptide pools or control peptides (ViraFEST assay). The chain employs TRBV7-2 and TRBJ1-1, with D possibly TRBD1 on 6 matching bases. The sequenced sample consisted of CD4+ T cells from blood, cultured in vitro. This sequence originates from a human donor who had recovered from COVID-19. As DNA, the CDR3 is TGTGCCAGCAGCAGCAGGACAGCTGAAACTGAAGCTTTCTTT. It codes for CASSSRTAETEAFF.